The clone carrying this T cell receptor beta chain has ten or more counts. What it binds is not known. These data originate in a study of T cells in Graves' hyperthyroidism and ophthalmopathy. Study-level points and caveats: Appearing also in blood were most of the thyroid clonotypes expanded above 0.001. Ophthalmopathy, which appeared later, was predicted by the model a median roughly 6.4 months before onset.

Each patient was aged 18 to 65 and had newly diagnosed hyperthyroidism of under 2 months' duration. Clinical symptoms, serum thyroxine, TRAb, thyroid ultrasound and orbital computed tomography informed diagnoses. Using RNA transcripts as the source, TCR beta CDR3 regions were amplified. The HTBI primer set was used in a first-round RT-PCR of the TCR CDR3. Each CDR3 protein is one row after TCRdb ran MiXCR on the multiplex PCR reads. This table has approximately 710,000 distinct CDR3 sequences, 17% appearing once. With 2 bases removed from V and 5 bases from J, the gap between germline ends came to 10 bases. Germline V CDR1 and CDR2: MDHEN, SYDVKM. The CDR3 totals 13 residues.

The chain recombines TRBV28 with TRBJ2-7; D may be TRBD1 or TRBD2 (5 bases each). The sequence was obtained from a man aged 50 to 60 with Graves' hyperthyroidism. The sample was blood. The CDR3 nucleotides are TGTGCCAGCAGTTTAAGAAGAGGGGACGAGCAGTACTTC. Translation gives CASSLRRGDEQYF.